Following are 8 T cell receptor beta chains from one sample sequenced in a study of blood T cell repertoires in COVID-19. Here immunoSEQ multiplex PCR was the method, and the copy in TCRdb shows in-frame clones only, minus some. The profile shows around 130,000 clones, 60% to 85% of them singletons. The specimen was peripheral blood. Every receptor here comes from a man older than 75 with acute or convalescent COVID-19.

In its sample, this clone was seen a few times. This chain links TRBV27 with TRBJ1-1; 7 nucleotides align to TRBD1. The CDR3 is 14 amino acids. Germline V CDR1 and CDR2: MNHEY, SMNVEV (reference sequence). V gave up 6 bases and J gave up 5 bases; unmatched junction bases: 9. The CDR3: CASRRGGAGTEAFF. The CDR3 coding sequence is TGTGCCAGCAGAAGAGGGGGCGCAGGGACTGAAGCTTTCTTT.

This clone was recorded once. The chain has TRBV7-9 and TRBJ1-6; D gene unclear. CDR3 size: 14 residues. CDR1 SEHNR and CDR2 FQNEAQ come from the germline V gene (reference sequence). The ends were cut back, 11 bases at V and 9 bases at J, with 20 bases in the middle. For the CDR3, the DNA is TGTGCCGGCTCCGTAGGAGAAGAAGCTTCACCCCTCCACTTT. It translates to CAGSVGEEASPLHF. The full variable domain, its missing parts supplied by reference TRBV7-9 and TRBJ1-6, is DTGVSQNPRHKITKRGQNVTFRCDPISEHNRLYWYRQTLGQGPEFLTYFQNEAQLEKSRLLSDRFSAERPKGSFSTLEIQRTEQGDSAMYLCAGSVGEEASPLHFGNGTRLTVT.

The chain recombines TRBV5-1 with TRBJ1-2, with 10 bases lining up with TRBD1. After removal of 4 bases from V and 2 bases from J, the junction contained 5 bases not matched to a gene. Germline CDR1 reads SGHRS; CDR2 reads YFSETQ. The CDR3 has 15 residues. The CDR3: CASSPGQGTNYGYTF. The CDR3 DNA reads as TGCGCCAGCAGCCCGGGACAGGGGACAAACTATGGCTACACCTTC.

The V and J genes are TRBV15 and TRBJ2-2, with 10 bases lining up with TRBD1. Germline CDR1 LNHNV, CDR2 YYDKDF (reference sequence). The CDR3 is 13 residues long. With V trimmed by 5 bases and J by 6 bases, 0 bases remained unmatched. In DNA, the CDR3 is TGTGCCACCAGCGGGACAGGGGCCGGGGAGCTGTTTTTT. Its protein product is CATSGTGAGELFF.

The table lists this clone with a few counts. This chain's CDR3 is CASSLDRGAGETQYF. CDR3 bases: TGCGCCAGCAGCTTGGACCGGGGGGCCGGAGAGACCCAGTACTTC. This chain links TRBV5-1 with TRBJ2-5, with a tentative D call TRBD2 (7 bases). The CDR3 extends over 15 amino acids. Trimming took off 0 bases at V and 4 bases at J, with 13 bases between the two ends. In germline, CDR1 is SGHRS, CDR2 YFSETQ.

This clone was seen once. This chain links TRBV18 with TRBJ2-6, with 8 bases identical to TRBD1. Germline values: CDR1 KGHSH, CDR2 LQKENI. Trimming removed 6 bases from V and 0 bases from J; junction bases left unmatched: 10. This CDR3 has 18 residues. The CDR3 loop is CASSRTGQGPSGANVLTF. The CDR3 nucleotides are TGTGCCAGCTCGCGCACAGGACAGGGCCCCTCTGGGGCCAACGTCCTGACTTTC.

The chain is built from TRBV18 and TRBJ2-7; TRBD1 aligns across 9 bases. Germline V gene data show CDR1 as KGHSH and CDR2 as LQKENI. This CDR3 region has 14 residues. J gave up 4 bases and V 5 bases, and 6 bases lay outside the gene matches. The CDR3 DNA reads as TGTGCCAGCTCATCGGGACAGGGCTTATACGAGCAGTACTTC. Encoded protein: CASSSGQGLYEQYF.

The V gene is TRBV5-1, the J gene TRBJ1-6, with 7 positions matching TRBD1. The CDR3 consists of 15 residues. The V and J ends lost 4 bases and 7 bases, in that order; junction bases with no gene match: 8. Per the germline V gene, CDR1 is SGHRS and CDR2 is YFSETQ. The CDR3 region is CASSRTGDTNSPLHF. The CDR3 DNA sequence: TGCGCCAGCAGCCGCACAGGGGATACCAATTCACCCCTCCACTTT.